One sample yielded the 25 T cell receptor beta chains listed below, sequenced in a study of T cells in Graves' hyperthyroidism and ophthalmopathy. From RNA transcripts, TCR beta CDR3 regions were amplified. An initial round of RT-PCR targeting the TCR CDR3 relied on the HTBI primer set. TCRdb passed the multiplex PCR reads through MiXCR, listing each CDR3 protein once. The data hold approximately 380,000 distinct CDR3 sequences, with about a fifth observed a single time. Sample: blood. The source of these receptors is a man between 18 and 35 years old with Graves' ophthalmopathy.

This clonotype was found many times. The chain has TRBV6-1 and TRBJ2-7, with unresolved D. Between the trimmed V and J ends, which lost 8 bases and 3 bases, there was a span of 14 bases. The length of the CDR3 is 13 residues. CDR1 and CDR2 from the germline V gene are MNHNS and SASEGT. CDR3 in DNA: TGTGCCAGCCAGTCAGGAGATTTCTACGAGCAGTACTTC. Translating gives CASQSGDFYEQYF.

V usage is TRBV5-4 and J usage is TRBJ1-6; 10 bases align to TRBD1. The CDR3 runs to 16 residues. Germline V lookup: CDR1 SGHNT, CDR2 YYREEE (reference sequence). With V trimmed by 4 bases and J by 10 bases, 11 bases remained unmatched. CDR3 residues: CASSMGQGRFASPLHF. The CDR3 nucleotides are TGTGCCAGCAGCATGGGACAGGGGCGGTTTGCGTCACCCCTCCACTTT.

The chain carries TRBV10-2 and TRBJ2-7; 7 positions agree with TRBD1. Germline CDR1 and CDR2: WSHSY and SAAADI. This CDR3 has 13 residues. Unmatched junction bases numbered 5, after V lost 8 bases and J lost 1 base. The CDR3 nucleotides read TGCGCCAGCCGGGACAGTGCATCCTACGAGCAGTACTTC. This sequence encodes CASRDSASYEQYF.

The table lists this clonotype with many counts. The gene calls are TRBV7-9 and TRBJ1-2, with D perhaps matching TRBD1 (6 bases). CDR1 and CDR2 (germline): SEHNR, FQNEAQ (reference sequence). The V end was cut by 4 bases, the J end by 2 bases, with 17 bases between. The CDR3 contains 16 residues. The CDR3 nucleotides are TGTGCCAGCAGCTCCGGCCCCGGGACAACAAACTATGGCTACACCTTC. It specifies CASSSGPGTTNYGYTF.

This clonotype was seen a handful of times. This chain connects TRBV10-3 to TRBJ1-5, with D unclear. Germline V gene data show CDR1 as ENHRY and CDR2 as SYGVKD. Between the trimmed V and J ends, which lost 4 bases and 5 bases, there was a span of 9 bases. The length of the CDR3 is 13 residues. This chain's CDR3 is CAISGQVDQPQHF. For the CDR3, the DNA is TGTGCCATCAGTGGCCAGGTGGATCAGCCCCAGCATTTT.

Many counts were recorded for this clonotype. The chain employs TRBV12-3 or TRBV12-4 and TRBJ2-3; 9 bases line up with TRBD2. The CDR3 totals 17 residues. The trim removed 7 bases at V and 2 bases at J, leaving 13 bases unmatched. The CDR3 is CASTAVRAGGPTDTQYF. The CDR3 DNA follows: TGTGCCAGCACCGCAGTGAGGGCGGGGGGGCCCACAGATACGCAGTATTTT.

This clonotype was found a few times. The J gene is TRBJ2-2, the V gene TRBV5-6; D may be TRBD2 (7 bases). V was shortened by 4 bases and J by 1 base, with 17 bases between the two germline ends. This CDR3 is built from 17 residues. Germline CDR1 reads SGHDT; CDR2 reads YYEEEE. Here the CDR3 DNA reads TGTGCCAGCAGCCCTAGTAGGGGGGGCCTGAACACCGGGGAGCTGTTTTTT. It yields the protein CASSPSRGGLNTGELFF.

This chain links TRBV29-1 with TRBJ2-7; no firm D call. CDR1 is SQVTM and CDR2 is ANQGSEA in the germline V gene. This CDR3 has 16 amino acids. V shed 2 bases and J shed 0 bases, with 17 bases lying between them. The CDR3 reads CSVEPRLLAISYEQYF. CDR3 DNA: TGCAGCGTTGAACCCCGGCTACTCGCTATCTCCTACGAGCAGTACTTC.

V usage is TRBV19 and J usage is TRBJ1-5; 7 bases agree with TRBD1. The germline V gene encodes CDR1 LNHDA and CDR2 SQIVND (reference sequence). The V segment lost 6 bases and the J segment 0 bases; nucleotides outside the gene matches: 11. The CDR3 has 17 amino acids. The DNA for the CDR3 is TGTGCCAGTAGCTACCTAGGGACAGATTATAGCAATCAGCCCCAGCATTTT. Its protein product is CASSYLGTDYSNQPQHF.

In its sample, this clonotype was seen many times. The chain has TRBV9 and TRBJ1-4, with D tentatively TRBD1 (6 bases). CDR3 length: 15 amino acids. Trimming took off 4 bases at V and 6 bases at J, with 16 bases between the two ends. Germline CDR1 is SGDLS and CDR2 is YYNGEE. CDR3 coding DNA: TGTGCCAGCAGCCTAGCCGGGACATCATATGAAAAACTGTTTTTT. Protein: CASSLAGTSYEKLFF. The complete variable domain, with remaining parts taken from reference TRBV9 and TRBJ1-4, reads DSGVTQTPKHLITATGQRVTLRCSPRSGDLSVYWYQQSLDQGLQFLIQYYNGEERAKGNILERFSAQQFPDLHSELNLSSLELGDSALYFCASSLAGTSYEKLFFGSGTQLSVL.

This clonotype was seen a few times. The rearrangement links TRBV6-1 to TRBJ2-1; 10 positions agree with TRBD2. This CDR3 spans 15 amino acids. Germline trimming cut 6 bases from V and 10 bases from J; bases unmatched to any gene: 12. Germline V gene lookup returns CDR1 MNHNS and CDR2 SASEGT. CDR3 loop: CASRSGVAGGGEQFF. In DNA form, the CDR3 reads TGTGCCAGCAGATCCGGGGTAGCGGGGGGAGGCGAGCAGTTCTTC.

This clonotype appeared a few times. One end of the junction is discordant with germline, which a read error may explain. This chain uses TRBV6-5 with TRBJ1-1; D not certain. The CDR3 is made up of 12 amino acids. CDR1 is MNHEY and CDR2 is SVGAGI in the germline V gene. CDR3 bases: TGTACCAGCAGTTACTCGGCGAATGAAGCTTTCTTT. Protein: CTSSYSANEAFF.

This clonotype was found many times. The V gene is TRBV20-1, the J gene TRBJ2-5, with D hard to call. Germline values: CDR1 DFQATT, CDR2 SNEGSKA (reference sequence). The length of the CDR3 is 15 residues. V was clipped by 0 bases and J by 1 base, with 12 bases between them. The CDR3 nucleotides read TGCAGTGCTAGAGACCGAGTGGGCAGCCAAGAGACCCAGTACTTC. Its protein product is CSARDRVGSQETQYF.

As concerns this clonotype: One end of the junction fails to match germline, which may point to a read error. This sequence joins TRBV5-6 and TRBJ1-6; possibly TRBD1 for D (6 bases). The CDR3 contains 13 residues. Looked up from germline, CDR1 is SGHDT and CDR2 is YYEEEE. CDR3 DNA sequence: TGTGCCAGCAGCTCCGGGGGCAATTCACCCCCCCACTTT. Encoded protein: CASSSGGNSPPHF.

The chain uses TRBV19 and TRBJ2-1; D possibly corresponds to TRBD2 (7 bases). This CDR3 comprises 15 residues. Germline CDR1 reads LNHDA; CDR2 reads SQIVND (reference sequence). Trimming pared 3 bases from V and 7 bases from J, leaving 16 bases between. In nucleotides, the CDR3 is TGTGCCAGTAGTATCGTGAGGGGGGGCCTGAATGAGCAGTTCTTC. It yields the protein CASSIVRGGLNEQFF.

The chain combines TRBV7-3 with TRBJ2-1; no reliable D call. In germline, CDR1 is SGHTA, CDR2 FQGTGA. V dropped 6 bases and J dropped 8 bases, with 11 bases sitting between them. The length of the CDR3 is 12 residues. The CDR3 DNA sequence: TGTGCCAGCAGTTTTACCCCGGATGAGCAGTTCTTC. Protein: CASSFTPDEQFF.

The CDR3 DNA reads TGTGCCAGCAGTTTTAGGGGAGAGGCGTCGAGGTTAACTGGAAACACCATATATTTT. This sequence encodes CASSFRGEASRLTGNTIYF. The rearrangement links TRBV27 to TRBJ1-3, with D perhaps matching TRBD1 (5 bases). Trimming left V 3 bases short and J 2 bases short, with 23 bases between. The CDR3 totals 19 residues. From germline, CDR1 is MNHEY and CDR2 SMNVEV (reference sequence).

This clonotype turned up a few times. This chain uses TRBV19 with TRBJ2-7; TRBD1 agrees at 8 bases. This CDR3 comprises 18 residues. Germline V gene sequence: CDR1 LNHDA, CDR2 SQIVND (reference sequence). V was clipped by 5 bases and J by 4 bases; unmatched bases: 19. CDR3 sequence reads: CASSADSRWAGGLYEQYF. The CDR3 nucleotides read TGTGCCAGTAGTGCCGATTCAAGGTGGGCAGGGGGCTTGTACGAGCAGTACTTC.

This clonotype was observed at least ten times. This rearrangement joins TRBV6-1 to TRBJ1-4; TRBD1 matches 8 bases. J was trimmed by 8 bases and V by 6 bases; bases with no gene match: 11. CDR3 size: 15 residues. CDR1 is MNHNS and CDR2 is SASEGT in the germline V gene. The DNA of the CDR3 is TGTGCCAGCAGAGCTGGACAGGGAGGGAACGAAAAACTGTTTTTT. Translated, it gives CASRAGQGGNEKLFF.

This clonotype was detected ten times or more. The V call is TRBV7-9, the J call TRBJ2-5; 8 nucleotides align to TRBD2. With V trimmed by 10 bases and J by 0 bases, 4 bases remained unmatched. The germline V gene has CDR1 SEHNR and CDR2 FQNEAQ (reference sequence). CDR3 length: 13 amino acids. CDR3 DNA: TGTGCCACGGGGGGGCAGTACCAAGAGACCCAGTACTTC. This translates into CATGGQYQETQYF.

The chain recombines TRBV7-9 with TRBJ1-2; no firm D call. The germline CDR1 and CDR2 sequences are SEHNR and FQNEAQ (reference sequence). This CDR3 contains 11 residues. Trimming removed 8 bases from V and 4 bases from J, with 8 bases in between. CDR3 protein: CASRTGYGYTF. The CDR3, as DNA: TGTGCCAGCCGGACGGGCTATGGCTACACCTTC.

In this sample, this clonotype turned up many times. V gene TRBV20-1 combines with J gene TRBJ2-3; 9 positions agree with TRBD2. V lost 3 bases, J lost 2 bases, and 3 bases stayed unmatched. This CDR3 is 14 amino acids long. The germline V gene encodes CDR1 DFQATT and CDR2 SNEGSKA (reference sequence). The chain's CDR3 is CSASGGGDTDTQYF. In nucleotides, the CDR3 is TGCAGTGCTAGCGGCGGGGGGGACACAGATACGCAGTATTTT.

The V call is TRBV10-1, the J call TRBJ2-2; 16 bases are shared with TRBD2. Germline values: CDR1 WNHNN, CDR2 SYGVQD (reference sequence). V dropped 2 bases and J dropped 5; count of bases not matched to a gene: 5. The CDR3 consists of 18 residues. CDR3 nucleotides: TGCGCCAGCAGTGAGCCGGGACTAGCGGGGGGGACGACCGGGGAGCTGTTTTTT. Encoded protein: CASSEPGLAGGTTGELFF.

This clonotype was counted at least ten times. The V gene is TRBV5-6, the J gene TRBJ1-2, with D possibly being TRBD1 (5 bases). Trimming shortened V by 2 bases and J by 1 base, and 9 bases separated the two germline ends. The length of the CDR3 is 14 residues. Germline loops: CDR1 SGHDT, CDR2 YYEEEE. The CDR3 sequence is CASSLPTVNYGYTF. The CDR3 DNA sequence: TGTGCCAGCAGCTTACCGACAGTTAACTATGGCTACACCTTC.

This clonotype was counted many times. DNA for the CDR3: TGTGCCAGCTCACCACCGAGGGGGCGTTACAGCACTGAAGCTTTCTTT. It encodes CASSPPRGRYSTEAFF. This chain joins TRBV18 and TRBJ1-1, with TRBD1 matching over 7 bases. After removal of 0 bases from V and 4 bases from J, the junction contained 8 bases not matched to a gene. CDR3 length: 16 residues. Germline V lookup: CDR1 KGHSH, CDR2 LQKENI.